This TCR beta chain stems from a study of early T cells in non-severe SARS-CoV-2 infection. Study background: It was bulk RNA from unsorted whole blood that was sequenced, and the chains were unpaired.

In germline, CDR1 is SEHNR, CDR2 FQNEAQ (reference sequence). This CDR3 has 15 residues. Trimming stripped 1 base from V and 8 bases from J, with 14 bases between. Individual cDNA molecules were tagged with unique molecular identifiers. TCRdb reprocessed the 5' RACE reads with MiXCR, giving one entry per CDR3 protein. The data contain tens of thousands of distinct CDR3 sequences, roughly 9% of them seen just once; the ten biggest clones take up approximately 4%. Source: whole blood, taken at baseline. The sequence was obtained from an adult who was a healthcare worker with PCR-confirmed SARS-CoV-2 infection or an uninfected control (not recorded which). The chain links TRBV7-9 to TRBJ1-4; D might be TRBD1 (5 bases). This CDR3 is CASSLVLRKGEKLFF. Written as DNA, the CDR3 is TGTGCCAGCAGCTTAGTCCTTCGAAAGGGGGAAAAACTGTTTTTT.